This record concerns one T cell receptor beta chain sequence. Its specificity is not known. This specimen belongs to a study of cytomegalovirus exposure and HLA in healthy donors. Whole-study findings and limits: Rare TCR sequences dominated, though some public TCRs recurred in many donors. Altogether, some 170 TCR beta chains were recorded as cytomegalovirus-associated. That first-cohort TCR clusters tended to co-occur in the 120 or so validation repertoires was found in a later analysis. Testing in vitro showed a few CMV-associated chains specific for CMV antigens.

Only in-frame clones appear in the TCRdb table, and some are missing; sequencing was by immunoSEQ multiplex PCR. The sample carries approximately 65,000 clones, over 95% recorded once. Germline CDR1 is SGHKS and CDR2 is YYEKEE (reference sequence). V was clipped by 4 bases and J by 4 bases; unmatched bases: 12. This CDR3 comprises 17 residues. The chain carries TRBV5-5 and TRBJ1-2, with 11 bases fitting TRBD1. This TCR was recovered from a woman between 18 and 29 years old in good health and CMV-seropositive. The sample comprised PBMCs. The CDR3 is CASSPRTGGALGYGYTF. CDR3 nucleotides: TGTGCCAGCAGCCCGAGGACAGGGGGCGCGTTGGGCTATGGCTACACCTTC.